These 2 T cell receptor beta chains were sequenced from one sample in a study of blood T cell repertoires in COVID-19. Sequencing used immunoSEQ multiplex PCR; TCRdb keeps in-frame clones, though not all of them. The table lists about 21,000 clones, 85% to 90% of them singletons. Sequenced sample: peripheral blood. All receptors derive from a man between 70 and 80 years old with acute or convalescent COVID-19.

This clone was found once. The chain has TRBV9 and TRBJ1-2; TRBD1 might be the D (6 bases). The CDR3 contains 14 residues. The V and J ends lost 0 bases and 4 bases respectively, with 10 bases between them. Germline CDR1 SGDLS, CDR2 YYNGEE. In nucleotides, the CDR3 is TGTGCCAGCAGCGTAGTAGGGGGTACCTATGGCTACACCTTC. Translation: CASSVVGGTYGYTF.

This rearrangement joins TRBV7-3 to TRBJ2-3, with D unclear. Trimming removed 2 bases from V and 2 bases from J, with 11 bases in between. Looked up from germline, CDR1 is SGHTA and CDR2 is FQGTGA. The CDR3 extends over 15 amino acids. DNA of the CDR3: TGTGCCAGCAGCTTATTGAGCGTCCCCACAGATACGCAGTATTTT. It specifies CASSLLSVPTDTQYF. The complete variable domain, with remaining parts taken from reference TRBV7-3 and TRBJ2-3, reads GAGVSQTPSNKVTEKGKYVELRCDPISGHTALYWYRQSLGQGPEFLIYFQGTGAADDSGLPNDRFFAVRPEGSVSTLKIQRTERGDSAVYLCASSLLSVPTDTQYFGPGTRLTVL.